The clone carrying this T cell receptor (beta chain) was detected a few times. The junction departs from the called germline gene at one end, perhaps through a read error. CDR1 SSHAT and CDR2 FNYEAQ come from the germline V gene (reference sequence). This CDR3 has 15 amino acids. The data are from a study of blood T cell repertoires in COVID-19. Study-level background: Both acute and convalescent COVID-19 samples were obtained from the United States, Italy and Spain. PBMCs, B-cell-depleted T cells, or T cells provided the cDNA or gDNA that made up the material.

Original processing notes: The authors estimated nucleated cell counts from reference gene primer amplification. TCRdb's table, derived via immunoSEQ multiplex PCR, lists solely in-frame clones and lacks some. The V and J calls and clone size come from that table; D and trimming were worked out from the DNA. The table lists approximately 100,000 clones, about 92% of them singletons, with about 5.7% in the top ten. The sample was peripheral blood. V gene TRBV7-7 combines with J gene TRBJ2-1, with 10 bases that match TRBD2. This clonotype originated in a man aged 45-65 years with active COVID-19. CDR3 sequence: CASSLGTSAYNEQFF. DNA of the CDR3: TGTGCTAGCAGCCTGGGGACTAGCGCTTACAATGAGCAGTTCTTC.